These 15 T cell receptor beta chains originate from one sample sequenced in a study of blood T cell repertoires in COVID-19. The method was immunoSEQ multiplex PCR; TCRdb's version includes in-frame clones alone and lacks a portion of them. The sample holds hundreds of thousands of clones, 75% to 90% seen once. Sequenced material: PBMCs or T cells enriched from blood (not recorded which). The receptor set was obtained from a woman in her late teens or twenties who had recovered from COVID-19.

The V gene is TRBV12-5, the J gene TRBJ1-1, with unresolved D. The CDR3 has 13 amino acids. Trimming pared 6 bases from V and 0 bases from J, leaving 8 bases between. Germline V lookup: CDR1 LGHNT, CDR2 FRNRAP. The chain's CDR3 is CASGAHMNTEAFF. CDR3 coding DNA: TGTGCTAGTGGCGCCCACATGAACACTGAAGCTTTCTTT.

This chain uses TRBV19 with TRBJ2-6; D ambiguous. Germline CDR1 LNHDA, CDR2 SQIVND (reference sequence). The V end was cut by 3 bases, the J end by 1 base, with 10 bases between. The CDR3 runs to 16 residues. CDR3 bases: TGTGCCAGTAGTATTATCCGAGTATCTGGGGCCAACGTCCTGACTTTC. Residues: CASSIIRVSGANVLTF.

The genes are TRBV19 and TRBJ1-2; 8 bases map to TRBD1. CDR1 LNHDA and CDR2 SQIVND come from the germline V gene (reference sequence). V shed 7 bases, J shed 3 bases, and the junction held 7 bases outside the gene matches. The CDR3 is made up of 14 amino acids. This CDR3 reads CASNQGARDYGYTF. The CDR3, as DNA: TGTGCCAGTAACCAGGGGGCGCGGGACTATGGCTACACCTTC. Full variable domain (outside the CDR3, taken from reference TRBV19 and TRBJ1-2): DGGITQSPKYLFRKEGQNVTLSCEQNLNHDAMYWYRQDPGQGLRLIYYSQIVNDFQKGDIAEGYSVSREKKESFPLTVTSAQKNPTAFYLCASNQGARDYGYTFGSGTRLTVV.

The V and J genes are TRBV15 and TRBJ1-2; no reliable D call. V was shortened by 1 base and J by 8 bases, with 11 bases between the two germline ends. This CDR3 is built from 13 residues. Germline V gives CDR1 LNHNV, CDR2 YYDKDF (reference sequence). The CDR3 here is CATSRGWGGGYTF. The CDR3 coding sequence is TGTGCCACCAGCAGAGGATGGGGAGGAGGCTACACCTTC.

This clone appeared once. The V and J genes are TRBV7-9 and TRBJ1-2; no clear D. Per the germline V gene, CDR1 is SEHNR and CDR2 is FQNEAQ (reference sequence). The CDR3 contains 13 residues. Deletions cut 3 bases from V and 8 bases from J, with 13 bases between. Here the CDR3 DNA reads TGTGCCAGCAGCTTTGGAGTCATTGGGGGCTACACCTTC. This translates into CASSFGVIGGYTF.

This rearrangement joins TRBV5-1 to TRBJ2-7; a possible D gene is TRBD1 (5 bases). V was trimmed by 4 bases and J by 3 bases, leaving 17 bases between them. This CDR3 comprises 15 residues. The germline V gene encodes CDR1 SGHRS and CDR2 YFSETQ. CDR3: CASSPEPRVGYEQYF. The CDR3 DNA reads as TGCGCCAGCAGCCCGGAGCCCAGGGTAGGCTACGAGCAGTACTTC. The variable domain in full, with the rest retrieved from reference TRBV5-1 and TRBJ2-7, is KAGVTQTPRYLIKTRGQQVTLSCSPISGHRSVSWYQQTPGQGLQFLFEYFSETQRNKGNFPGRFSGRQFSNSRSEMNVSTLELGDSALYLCASSPEPRVGYEQYFGPGTRLTVT.

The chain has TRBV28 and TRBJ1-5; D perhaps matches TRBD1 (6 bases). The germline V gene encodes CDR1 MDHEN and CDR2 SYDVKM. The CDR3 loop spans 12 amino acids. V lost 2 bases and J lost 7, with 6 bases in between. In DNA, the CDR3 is TGTGCCAGCAGTTTAAGGGGGCAGCCCCAGCATTTT. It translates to CASSLRGQPQHF.

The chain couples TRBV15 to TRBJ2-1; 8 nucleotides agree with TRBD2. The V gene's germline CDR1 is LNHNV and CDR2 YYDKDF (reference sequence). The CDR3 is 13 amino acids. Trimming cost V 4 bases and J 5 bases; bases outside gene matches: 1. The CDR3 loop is CATSTGGDNEQFF. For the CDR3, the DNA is TGTGCCACCAGCACCGGGGGGGACAATGAGCAGTTCTTC.

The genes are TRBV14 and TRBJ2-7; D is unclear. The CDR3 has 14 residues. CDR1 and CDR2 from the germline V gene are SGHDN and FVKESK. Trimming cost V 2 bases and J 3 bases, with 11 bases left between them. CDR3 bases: TGTGCCAGCAGCCAATACTTCACTGGCTACGAGCAGTACTTC. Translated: CASSQYFTGYEQYF.

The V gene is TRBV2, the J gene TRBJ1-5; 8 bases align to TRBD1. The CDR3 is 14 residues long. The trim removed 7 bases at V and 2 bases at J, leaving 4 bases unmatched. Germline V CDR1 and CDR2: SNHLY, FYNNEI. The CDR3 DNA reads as TGTGCCAGCAAGGGGACAGGAGGCAATCAGCCCCAGCATTTT. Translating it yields CASKGTGGNQPQHF.

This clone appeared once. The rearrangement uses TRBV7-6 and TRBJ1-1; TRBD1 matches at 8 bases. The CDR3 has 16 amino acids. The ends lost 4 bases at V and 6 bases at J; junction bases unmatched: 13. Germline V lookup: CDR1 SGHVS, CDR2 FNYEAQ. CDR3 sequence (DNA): TGTGCCAGCAGCTCCCTGACAGGGGCAGTAAGGGCTGAAGCTTTCTTT. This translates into CASSSLTGAVRAEAFF.

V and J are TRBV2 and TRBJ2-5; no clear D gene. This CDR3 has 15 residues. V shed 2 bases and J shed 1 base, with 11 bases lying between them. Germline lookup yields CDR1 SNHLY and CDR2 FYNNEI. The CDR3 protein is CASSEILRLQETQYF. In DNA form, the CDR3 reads TGTGCCAGCAGTGAAATTTTGCGGCTCCAAGAGACCCAGTACTTC.

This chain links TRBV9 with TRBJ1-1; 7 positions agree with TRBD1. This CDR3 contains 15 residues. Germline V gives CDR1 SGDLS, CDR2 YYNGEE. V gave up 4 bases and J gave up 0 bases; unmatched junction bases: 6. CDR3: CASSSGDSVNTEAFF. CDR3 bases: TGTGCCAGCAGCTCAGGGGACAGTGTGAACACTGAAGCTTTCTTT.

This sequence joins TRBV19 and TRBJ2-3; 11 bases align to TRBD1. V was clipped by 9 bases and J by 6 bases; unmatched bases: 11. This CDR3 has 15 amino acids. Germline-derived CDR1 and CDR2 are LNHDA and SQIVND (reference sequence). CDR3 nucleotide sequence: TGTGCCAGCGGGACAGGGGGTAATTCCGGGGATACGCAGTATTTT. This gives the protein CASGTGGNSGDTQYF.

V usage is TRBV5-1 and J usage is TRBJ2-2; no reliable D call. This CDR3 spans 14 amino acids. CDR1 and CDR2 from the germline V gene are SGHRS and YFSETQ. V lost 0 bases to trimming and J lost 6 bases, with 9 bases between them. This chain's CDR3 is CASSLDPGSGELFF. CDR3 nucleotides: TGCGCCAGCAGCTTGGACCCTGGCTCCGGGGAGCTGTTTTTT.